The rows below give T cell receptor beta chains drawn from one sample of a study of cytomegalovirus exposure and HLA in healthy donors. Repertoires were generated with immunoSEQ multiplex PCR, while TCRdb's copy carries only in-frame clones and drops some. The sample carries about 70,000 clones, roughly 74% recorded once. Sequenced material: PBMCs. All receptors come from a human donor in good health. Both conserved end residues are part of each CDR3. Each record gives: V gene, CDR3 protein.

v_call: TRBV6-1; cdr3_aa: CASTGVSENTEAFF
v_call: TRBV29-1; cdr3_aa: CSVEEGSGSSGNTIYF
v_call: TRBV27; cdr3_aa: CASSPSRTGHQETQYF
v_call: TRBV6-1; cdr3_aa: CASRPDYYNEQFF
v_call: TRBV19; cdr3_aa: CASSRRLAAHNEQFF
v_call: TRBV5-1; cdr3_aa: CASSWNSGTDGNTIYF
v_call: TRBV19; cdr3_aa: CASSRGTEKLFF
v_call: TRBV7-7; cdr3_aa: CASSLEVGGTGLETQYF
v_call: TRBV14; cdr3_aa: CASSQALAGGETQYF
v_call: TRBV11-3; cdr3_aa: CASSLGLANQETQYF
v_call: TRBV19; cdr3_aa: CASRGQDSFGNTIYF
v_call: TRBV6-1; cdr3_aa: CASSDYFNRDSYSGANVLTF
v_call: TRBV27; cdr3_aa: CASSNPSGGPSANEKLFF
v_call: TRBV5-6; cdr3_aa: CASSLVTNYGYTF
v_call: TRBV13; cdr3_aa: CASSSPLTSTDTQYF
v_call: TRBV5-1; cdr3_aa: CASSLAPDEQFF
v_call: TRBV29-1; cdr3_aa: CSVDSGASRTEAFF
v_call: TRBV2; cdr3_aa: CASRTGINTEAFF
v_call: TRBV30; cdr3_aa: CAWSVQPNEKLFF
v_call: TRBV2; cdr3_aa: CASSATGGSQPQHF
v_call: TRBV25-1; cdr3_aa: CASSEYRENGESRPQHF
v_call: TRBV5-4; cdr3_aa: CASSGGGAQSYTEAFF
v_call: TRBV5-6; cdr3_aa: CASSLFQGVGSPLHF
v_call: TRBV7-9; cdr3_aa: CASSSNRDTYEQYF
v_call: TRBV5-1; cdr3_aa: CASSLKPETQYF
v_call: TRBV6-1; cdr3_aa: CASSERVHSSPGSTIYF
v_call: TRBV7-3; cdr3_aa: CASSRSGGYTDTQYF
v_call: TRBV11-2; cdr3_aa: CASSRAWRVNGELFF
v_call: TRBV4-1; cdr3_aa: CASSQDQAGGSYEQYF
v_call: TRBV2; cdr3_aa: CASRGASGTEAFF
v_call: TRBV7-9; cdr3_aa: CASSFPSQAVYEQYF
v_call: TRBV7-9; cdr3_aa: CASNQGGSHEQYF
v_call: TRBV27; cdr3_aa: CASRLRDRGHEQYF
v_call: TRBV7-6; cdr3_aa: CASSYRDRDPGELFF
v_call: TRBV6-1; cdr3_aa: CASSGGGGGGANVLPF
v_call: TRBV6-6; cdr3_aa: CASTLDREAFF
v_call: TRBV7-8; cdr3_aa: CASSLAAGIYVGYTF
v_call: TRBV6-6; cdr3_aa: CASSPNQGAAFF
v_call: TRBV18; cdr3_aa: CASSPREDTQYF
v_call: TRBV5-6; cdr3_aa: CASSLSVPGQGMGGTEAFF
v_call: TRBV30; cdr3_aa: CAWSVDRGIFLGELFF
v_call: TRBV13; cdr3_aa: CASSSKSQVYEQYF
v_call: TRBV13; cdr3_aa: CASSLGQGRAVMSAQYF
v_call: TRBV6-5; cdr3_aa: CASSRTGGNNQPQHF
v_call: TRBV6-5; cdr3_aa: CASSSPGQGSGYTF
v_call: TRBV7-8; cdr3_aa: CASSLAGLAGGSSYEQYF
v_call: TRBV5-1; cdr3_aa: CASSLVGAGATGETQYF
v_call: TRBV4-2; cdr3_aa: CASSQVPGNTQYF
v_call: TRBV5-4; cdr3_aa: CASSPRDREHEQYF
v_call: TRBV7-6; cdr3_aa: CASSLMTSNNEQFF
v_call: TRBV5-1; cdr3_aa: CASSLVGTGTLNGYTF
v_call: TRBV9; cdr3_aa: CASSVGSYPGASGSQETQYF
v_call: TRBV10-1; cdr3_aa: CASSEGRDRGIQYF